This T cell receptor (beta chain) was sequenced for a study of T cells in women clearing cervical HPV infection (dated by TCRdb to 2016 to 2018). Concerning the study at large: The cases were 25 women with histologically confirmed HPV16-related CIN3 or worse, and 2 of these cases were invasive cancers. Controls were 25 women whose single incident HPV16 infection cleared within 12 months without precancer or cancer developing. For cases, the median interval between lesion detection and blood sampling was more than 130 days, with an interquartile range of about 85 to 210 days. Nested within Costa Rica's Guanacaste HPV Natural History Study, an exploratory proof-of-principle case-control study compared TCR repertoires across cervical HPV16 outcomes. Cases had a median age of almost 35 years compared with 37 to 45 for controls, and baseline characteristics showed no significant differences between the groups. HLA typing was available for only a few women, so HLA type could not be excluded as a confounder. In the parent cohort, fewer than 13,000 women aged 18 or older were enrolled in Guanacaste, Costa Rica, during 1993 to 1994 and were followed for six to seven years. Cases were matched to controls by age within five years and by the year the sample was collected. Five blinded duplicates per group were added as quality controls, giving 60 or so samples: 50 or so participants and roughly ten replicates. Blood from cases was collected at the visit at which the lesion was first identified, whereas blood from controls was collected once infection was no longer detected. The paper as a whole reports these results and caveats: Because the number of T cells per sample was unknown, the richness differences could reflect varying T-cell content rather than repertoire biology. Whether associations preceded infection or resulted from infection could not be shown with the cross-sectional design, and effector/memory subsets and HPV-specific T cells were not isolated. TRBV6-7 relative abundance was lower in cases than in controls (around 0.11% versus 0.15%; Bonferroni P = 0.0008). CIN3+ cases had significantly higher TCR repertoire richness than controls across sequencing depths, but evenness did not differ between the groups. Random forest classifiers that combined richness and V gene abundances separated cases from controls with an estimated AUC of around 0.83.

TCR beta CDR3 regions were amplified by multiplex PCR from an average of roughly 1,200 ng genomic DNA per sample using the immunoSEQ assay. The assay corrected primer bias using a complete synthetic TCR repertoire to establish an amplification baseline. The amplicons were sequenced on the Illumina platform. Per the original workflow: Sequences were error-corrected by clustering with frequency ratios and a modified nearest-neighbor algorithm and were then analyzed in the immunoSEQ Analyzer with IMGT gene definitions. At each rarefaction depth, TCR richness and evenness were averaged across 20 rarefaction repeats, and samples with fewer sequences than that depth were excluded. V, D and J gene relative abundances were compared between groups with Wilcoxon rank sum tests, applying FDR correction. An intraclass correlation of approximately 96% for TCR richness and an average of roughly 76% across some 69 gene segments were obtained from the blinded duplicates. The table comes from immuneACCESS by way of TCRdb, which keeps in-frame sequences with V and J called. Part of the clones is missing from these tables; in studies checked, under half for an unresolved V gene and the rest for unknown reasons. Clone size and V and J calls were adopted from that table, with D and trimming inferred from the DNA. The table for this sample records some 20,000 clones. The top ten clonotypes cover about 4.6% of the sample.

Every participant had a single incident cervical HPV16 infection, and prevalent HPV16 infections were excluded. Cervical HPV DNA was detected with MY09/MY11 PCR, and genotyping was done by dot-blot hybridization. Fifteen mL of heparinized blood were centrifuged, and the buffy coat was split into aliquots, frozen at -30 degrees C, and then kept at -80 degrees C. QIAGEN kits were used to extract genomic DNA from buffy coat specimens. From a lookup of the germline V gene, CDR1 and CDR2 are SNHLY and FYNNEI. The CDR3 runs 14 residues from the cysteine to the phenylalanine. The CDR3 was read in part: 33 bases, with the frame set at base 1. Regarding this clone: This receptor's antigen is unknown. Its ends do not fully match the called genes, so a read error is possible. The sequence runs out 3 residues before the end of the CDR3; the remainder is reconstructed from the germline J gene. This same CDR3 is encoded by further DNA sequences in the sample.

The sample consisted of blood buffy coat. This sequence uses TRBV2 and TRBJ1-3, with TRBD1 tentatively as D gene (5 bases match). This receptor was obtained from a woman aged 18-69 years with a cervical HPV16 infection that either progressed to CIN3+ or cleared (not recorded which). CDR3 DNA (partial): TGTGCCAGTACCGGGACTGGCACAGGAAACACA. Its amino acids are CASTGTGTGNT. The whole CDR3 is CASTGTGTGNTIYF.